The clone carrying this TCR beta chain was detected a few times. The CDR3 covers 11 residues. Germline CDR1 MNHNS, CDR2 SASEGT. The germline V and J ends were trimmed by 3 bases and 10 bases, with 9 bases remaining between them. The sample belongs to a study of immune characterization of retroperitoneal liposarcoma. TCRdb analysed the PCR reads with MiXCR anew, one entry per CDR3 protein. Seen here are 11,000 or so distinct CDR3 sequences, approximately 25% observed once, and the top ten hold approximately 9.1%. What was sequenced was tumor tissue. The V and J genes are TRBV6-1 and TRBJ1-1; D gene unclear. This receptor was identified in a female donor with retroperitoneal liposarcoma. The CDR3 loop is CASSDIGGAFF. The CDR3 DNA follows: TGTGCCAGCAGTGATATCGGTGGAGCTTTCTTT.